This is a list of T cell receptor beta chains from one sample in a study of response to subunit inactivated influenza vaccine. Each CDR3 protein is one row after TCRdb ran MiXCR on the RT-PCR reads. The sample yields around 850,000 distinct CDR3 sequences, approximately 17% seen once. The sample consisted of PBMCs from blood, taken more than 4 days after vaccination. Source of these receptors: a man aged 45-60 years who received an inactivated influenza vaccine. Both conserved end residues are part of each CDR3. D genes are given only for firm matches. Not every row has a clone size; where given, it reads once, few, many or a size class.

clone_size j_call d_call v_call cdr3_aa cdr3_nt
few TRBJ2-1 TRBD2 TRBV7-2 CASRLAGAVEQFF TGTGCCAGCAGACTAGCGGGGGCTGTTGAGCAGTTCTTC
few TRBJ1-2 - TRBV5-1 CASNPRGANYGYTF TGCGCCAGCAACCCAAGGGGCGCAAACTATGGCTACACCTTC
few TRBJ2-5 - TRBV29-1 CSVVKTGFMETQYF TGCAGCGTTGTTAAGACCGGATTTATGGAGACCCAGTACTTC
many TRBJ1-2 - TRBV29-1 CSVVTTGANYGYTF TGCAGCGTTGTTACTACGGGAGCTAACTATGGCTACACCTTC
- TRBJ2-2 TRBD2 TRBV28 CASSPTSGRAIGELFF TGTGCCAGCAGCCCAACTAGCGGGAGGGCAATCGGGGAGCTGTTTTTT
- TRBJ2-1 TRBD2 TRBV2 CASAKSVAGGTDEQFF TGTGCCAGCGCCAAGAGTGTAGCGGGAGGGACCGATGAGCAGTTCTTC
- TRBJ2-7 - TRBV6-1 CASRWGREQYF TGTGCCAGCAGGTGGGGCCGCGAGCAGTACTTC
few TRBJ2-7 TRBD2 TRBV7-9 CASSFSGLAAYEQYF TGTGCCAGCAGCTTTTCTGGACTAGCTGCTTACGAGCAGTACTTC
- TRBJ2-3 - TRBV2 CASSDLAAKGATQYF TGTGCCAGCAGTGACCTAGCGGCCAAGGGGGCTACGCAGTATTTT
- TRBJ2-6 TRBD2 TRBV29-1 CSASRGGLSGANVLTF TGCAGCGCCTCTCGGGGGGGACTGAGTGGGGCCAACGTCCTGACTTTC
- TRBJ2-3 - TRBV7-7 CASSLNLGDTQYF TGTGCTAGCAGCTTAAATTTGGGGGATACGCAGTATTTT
- TRBJ1-6 - TRBV19 CASSTRSNSPLHF TGTGCCAGTAGTACAAGGTCTAATTCACCCCTCCACTTT
once TRBJ2-3 - TRBV30 CASDDDTDTQYF TGTGCCTCGGACGACGACACAGATACGCAGTATTTT
- TRBJ2-6 - TRBV9 CASSVVPAGANVLTF TGTGCCAGCAGCGTAGTTCCAGCTGGGGCCAACGTCCTGACTTTC
- TRBJ2-3 TRBD2 TRBV7-9 CASSLALAGGQDTQYF TGTGCCAGCAGCTTAGCCCTAGCGGGGGGGCAAGATACGCAGTATTTT